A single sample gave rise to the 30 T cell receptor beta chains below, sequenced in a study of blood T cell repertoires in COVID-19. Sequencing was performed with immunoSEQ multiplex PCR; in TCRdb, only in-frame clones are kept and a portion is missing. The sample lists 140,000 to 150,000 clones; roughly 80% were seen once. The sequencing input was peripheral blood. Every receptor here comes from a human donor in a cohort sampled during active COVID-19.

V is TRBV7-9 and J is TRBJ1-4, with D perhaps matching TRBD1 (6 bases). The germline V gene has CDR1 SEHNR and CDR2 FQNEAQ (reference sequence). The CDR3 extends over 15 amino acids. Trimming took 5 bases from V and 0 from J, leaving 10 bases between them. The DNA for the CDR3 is TGTGCCAGCAGCCCCGGGACAACAACTAATGAAAAACTGTTTTTT. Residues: CASSPGTTTNEKLFF.

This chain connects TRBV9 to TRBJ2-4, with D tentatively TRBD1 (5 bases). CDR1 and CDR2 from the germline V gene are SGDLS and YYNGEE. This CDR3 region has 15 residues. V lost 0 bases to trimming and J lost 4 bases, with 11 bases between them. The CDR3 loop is CASSVAGQGKNIQYF. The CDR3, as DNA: TGTGCCAGCAGCGTAGCTGGCCAGGGTAAAAACATTCAGTACTTC.

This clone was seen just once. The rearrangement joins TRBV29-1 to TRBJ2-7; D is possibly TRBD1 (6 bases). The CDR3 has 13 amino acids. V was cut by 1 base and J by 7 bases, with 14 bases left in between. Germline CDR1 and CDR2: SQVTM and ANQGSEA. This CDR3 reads CSVEGQGILEQYV. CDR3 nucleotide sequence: TGCAGCGTTGAAGGGCAGGGGATCCTAGAGCAGTACGTC.

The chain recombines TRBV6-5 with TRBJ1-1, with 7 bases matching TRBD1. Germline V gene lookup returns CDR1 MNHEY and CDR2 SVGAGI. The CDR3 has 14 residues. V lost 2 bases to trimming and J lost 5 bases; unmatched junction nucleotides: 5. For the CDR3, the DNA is TGTGCCAGCAGTTACGACAGGGAATTAACTGAAGCTTTCTTT. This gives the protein CASSYDRELTEAFF.

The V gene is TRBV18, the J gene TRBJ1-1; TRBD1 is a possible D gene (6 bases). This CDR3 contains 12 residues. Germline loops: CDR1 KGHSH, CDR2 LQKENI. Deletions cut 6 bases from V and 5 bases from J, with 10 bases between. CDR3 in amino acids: CASSRRGTEAFF. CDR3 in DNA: TGTGCCAGCTCCCGAAGGGGGACTGAAGCTTTCTTT. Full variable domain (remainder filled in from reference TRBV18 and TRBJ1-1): NAGVMQNPRHLVRRRGQEARLRCSPMKGHSHVYWYRQLPEEGLKFMVYLQKENIIDESGMPKERFSAEFPKEGPSILRIQQVVRGDSAAYFCASSRRGTEAFFGQGTRLTVV.

As DNA, the CDR3 is TGCGCCAGCCGACCAGGGGGCCCCCGGGGGGATGAGCAGTTCTTC. This encodes CASRPGGPRGDEQFF. This chain connects TRBV5-1 to TRBJ2-1; maybe TRBD1 (8 bases). V lost 7 bases and J lost 8, with 22 bases in between. The CDR3 covers 15 residues. Germline V CDR1 and CDR2: SGHRS, YFSETQ.

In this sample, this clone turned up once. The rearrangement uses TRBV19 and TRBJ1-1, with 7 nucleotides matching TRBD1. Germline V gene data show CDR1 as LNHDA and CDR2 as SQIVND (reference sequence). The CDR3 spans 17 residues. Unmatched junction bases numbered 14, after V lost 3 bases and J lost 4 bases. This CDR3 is CASSMGGHRGGITEAFF. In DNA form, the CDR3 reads TGTGCCAGTAGTATGGGTGGGCACAGGGGAGGTATCACTGAAGCTTTCTTT.

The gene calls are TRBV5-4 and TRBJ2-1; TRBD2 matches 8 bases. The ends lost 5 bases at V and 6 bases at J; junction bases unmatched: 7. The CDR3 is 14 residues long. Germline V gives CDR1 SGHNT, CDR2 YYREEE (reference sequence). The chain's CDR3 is CASSPGLDGNEQFF. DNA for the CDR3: TGTGCCAGCAGTCCGGGACTAGACGGCAATGAGCAGTTCTTC.

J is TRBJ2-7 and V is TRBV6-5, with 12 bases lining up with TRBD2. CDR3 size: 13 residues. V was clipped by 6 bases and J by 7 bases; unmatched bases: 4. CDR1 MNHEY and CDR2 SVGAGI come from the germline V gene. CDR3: CASSRGLAGEQYV. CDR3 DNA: TGTGCCAGCAGCCGCGGACTAGCGGGAGAGCAGTACGTC.

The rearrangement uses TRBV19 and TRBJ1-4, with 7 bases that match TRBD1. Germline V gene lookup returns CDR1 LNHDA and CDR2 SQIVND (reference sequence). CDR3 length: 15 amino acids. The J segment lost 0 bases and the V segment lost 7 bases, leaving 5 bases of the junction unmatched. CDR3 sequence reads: CASTFTGATNEKLFF. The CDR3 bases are TGTGCCAGTACCTTCACAGGGGCAACTAATGAAAAACTGTTTTTT.

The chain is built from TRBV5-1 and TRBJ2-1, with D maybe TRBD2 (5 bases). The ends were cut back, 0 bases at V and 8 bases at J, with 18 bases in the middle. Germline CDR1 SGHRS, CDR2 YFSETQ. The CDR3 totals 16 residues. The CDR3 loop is CASSLVGAPSTDEQFF. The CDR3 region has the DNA TGCGCCAGCAGCTTGGTGGGAGCCCCGTCAACGGATGAGCAGTTCTTC.

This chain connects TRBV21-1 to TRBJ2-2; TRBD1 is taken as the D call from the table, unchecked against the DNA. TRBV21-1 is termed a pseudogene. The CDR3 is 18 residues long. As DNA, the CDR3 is TGTGCCAGCAGTACTGCAAACGGGGCAGGGGCGAACACCGGGGAGCTGTTTTTT. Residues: CASSTANGAGANTGELFF.

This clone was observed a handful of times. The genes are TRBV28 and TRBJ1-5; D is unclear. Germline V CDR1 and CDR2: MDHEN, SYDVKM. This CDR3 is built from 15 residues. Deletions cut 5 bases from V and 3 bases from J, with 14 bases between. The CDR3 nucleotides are TGTGCCAGCAGTACGCAGGCGACTAACAATCAGCCCCAGCATTTT. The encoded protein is CASSTQATNNQPQHF.

The CDR3 bases are TGTGCCAGCAGCGGTCCGGGACAGGCCCAAGAGACCCAGTACTTC. Protein product: CASSGPGQAQETQYF. The chain carries TRBV9 and TRBJ2-5; 8 nucleotides align to TRBD1. CDR3 length: 15 amino acids. Unmatched junction bases numbered 5, after V lost 3 bases and J lost 1 base. The germline V gene encodes CDR1 SGDLS and CDR2 YYNGEE. The full variable domain, rest sourced from reference TRBV9 and TRBJ2-5, is DSGVTQTPKHLITATGQRVTLRCSPRSGDLSVYWYQQSLDQGLQFLIQYYNGEERAKGNILERFSAQQFPDLHSELNLSSLELGDSALYFCASSGPGQAQETQYFGPGTRLLVL.

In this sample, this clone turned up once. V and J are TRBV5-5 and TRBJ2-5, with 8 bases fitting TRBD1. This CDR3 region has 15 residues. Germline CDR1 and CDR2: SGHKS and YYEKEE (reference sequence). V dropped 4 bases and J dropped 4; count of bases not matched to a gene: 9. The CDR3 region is CASSPRAGGGETQYF. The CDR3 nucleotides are TGTGCCAGCAGCCCGCGAGCAGGGGGCGGAGAGACCCAGTACTTC.

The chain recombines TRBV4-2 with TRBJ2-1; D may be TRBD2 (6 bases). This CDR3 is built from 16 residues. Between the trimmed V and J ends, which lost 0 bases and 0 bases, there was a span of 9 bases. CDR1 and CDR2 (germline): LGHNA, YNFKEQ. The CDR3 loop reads CASSQEPGVSYNEQFF. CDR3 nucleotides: TGTGCCAGCAGCCAAGAACCGGGGGTCTCCTACAATGAGCAGTTCTTC.

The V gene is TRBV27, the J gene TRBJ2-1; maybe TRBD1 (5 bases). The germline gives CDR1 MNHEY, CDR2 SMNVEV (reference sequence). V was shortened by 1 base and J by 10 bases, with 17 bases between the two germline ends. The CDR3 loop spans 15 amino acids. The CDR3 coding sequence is TGTGCCAGCAGTTTATTACAGGTGGAAGTCGTGGAGCAGTTCTTC. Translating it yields CASSLLQVEVVEQFF.

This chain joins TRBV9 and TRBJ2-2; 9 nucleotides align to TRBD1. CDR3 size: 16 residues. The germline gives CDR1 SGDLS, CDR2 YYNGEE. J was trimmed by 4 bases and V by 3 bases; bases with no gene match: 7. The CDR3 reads CASSATGGASTGELFF. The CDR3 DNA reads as TGTGCCAGCAGCGCCACAGGGGGCGCTAGCACCGGGGAGCTGTTTTTT.

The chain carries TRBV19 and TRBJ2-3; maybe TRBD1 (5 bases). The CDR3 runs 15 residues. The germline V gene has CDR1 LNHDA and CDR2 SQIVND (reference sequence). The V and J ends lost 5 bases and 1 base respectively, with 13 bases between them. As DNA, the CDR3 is TGTGCCAGTAGTGTCCTAGGGGATGGCACAGATACGCAGTATTTT. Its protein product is CASSVLGDGTDTQYF.

The CDR3 nucleotides are TGTGCCAGCTCACAGAGACTAGCCGGCACAGATACGCAGTATTTT. Amino acid sequence: CASSQRLAGTDTQYF. The chain employs TRBV18 and TRBJ2-3; 7 bases map to TRBD2. Germline V lookup: CDR1 KGHSH, CDR2 LQKENI. The CDR3 contains 15 residues. V lost 4 bases to trimming and J lost 1 base; unmatched junction nucleotides: 5.

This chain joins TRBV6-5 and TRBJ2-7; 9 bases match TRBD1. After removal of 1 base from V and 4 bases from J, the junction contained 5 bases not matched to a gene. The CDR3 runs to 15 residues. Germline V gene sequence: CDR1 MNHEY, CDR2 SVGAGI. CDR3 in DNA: TGTGCCAGCAGTTACTTCGGGACAGGGCCGTACGAGCAGTACTTC. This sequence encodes CASSYFGTGPYEQYF.

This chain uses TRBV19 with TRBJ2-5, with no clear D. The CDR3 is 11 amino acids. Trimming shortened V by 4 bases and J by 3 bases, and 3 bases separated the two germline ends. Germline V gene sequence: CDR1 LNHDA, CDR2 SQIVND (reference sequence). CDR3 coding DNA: TGTGCCAGTAGTACCAAAGAGACCCAGTACTTC. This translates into CASSTKETQYF.

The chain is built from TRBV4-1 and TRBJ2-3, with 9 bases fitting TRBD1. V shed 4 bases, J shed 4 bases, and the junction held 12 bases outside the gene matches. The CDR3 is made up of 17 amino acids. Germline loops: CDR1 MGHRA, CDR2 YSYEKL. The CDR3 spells CASSPNPGQGGADTQYF. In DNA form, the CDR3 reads TGCGCCAGCAGCCCAAATCCGGGACAGGGAGGAGCAGATACGCAGTATTTT.

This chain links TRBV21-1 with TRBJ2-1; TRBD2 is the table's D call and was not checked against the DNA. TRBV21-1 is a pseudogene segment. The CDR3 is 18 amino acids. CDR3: CASSKDAGTSGKYNEQFF. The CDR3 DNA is TGTGCCAGCAGCAAAGACGCCGGTACTAGCGGGAAATACAATGAGCAGTTCTTC.

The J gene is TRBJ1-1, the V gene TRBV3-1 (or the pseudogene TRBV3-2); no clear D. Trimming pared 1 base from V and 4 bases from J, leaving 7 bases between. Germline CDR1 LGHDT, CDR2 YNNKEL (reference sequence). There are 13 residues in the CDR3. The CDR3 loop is CASSQAAGTEAFF. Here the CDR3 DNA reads TGTGCCAGCAGCCAAGCGGCGGGCACTGAAGCTTTCTTT.

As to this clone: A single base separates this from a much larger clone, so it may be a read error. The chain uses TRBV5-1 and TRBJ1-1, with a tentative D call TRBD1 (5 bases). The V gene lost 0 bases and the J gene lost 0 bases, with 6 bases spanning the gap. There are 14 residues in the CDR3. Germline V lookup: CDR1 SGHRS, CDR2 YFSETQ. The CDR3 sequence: CASSLEQVNTEAFF. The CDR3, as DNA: TGCGCCAGCAGCTTGGAACAGGTGAACACTGAAGCTTTCTTT.

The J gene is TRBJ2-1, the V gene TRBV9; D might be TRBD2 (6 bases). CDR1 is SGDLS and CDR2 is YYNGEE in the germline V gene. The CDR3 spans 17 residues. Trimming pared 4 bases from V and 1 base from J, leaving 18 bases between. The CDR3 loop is CASSPFYRGGSYNEQFF. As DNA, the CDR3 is TGTGCCAGCAGCCCCTTCTATCGAGGAGGGTCCTACAATGAGCAGTTCTTC.

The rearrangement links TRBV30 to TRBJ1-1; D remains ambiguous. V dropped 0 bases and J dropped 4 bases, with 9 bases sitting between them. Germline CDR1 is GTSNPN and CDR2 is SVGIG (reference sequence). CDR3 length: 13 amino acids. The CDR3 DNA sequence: TGTGCCTGGAGTGTATTTGGGAGCACTGAAGCTTTCTTT. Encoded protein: CAWSVFGSTEAFF.

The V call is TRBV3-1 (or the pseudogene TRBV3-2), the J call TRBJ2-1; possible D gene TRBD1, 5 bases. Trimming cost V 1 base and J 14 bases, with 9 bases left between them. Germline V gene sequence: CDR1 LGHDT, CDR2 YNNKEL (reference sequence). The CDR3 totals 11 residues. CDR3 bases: TGTGCCAGCAGCCAAGTAACGGACAAGTTCTTC. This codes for CASSQVTDKFF.

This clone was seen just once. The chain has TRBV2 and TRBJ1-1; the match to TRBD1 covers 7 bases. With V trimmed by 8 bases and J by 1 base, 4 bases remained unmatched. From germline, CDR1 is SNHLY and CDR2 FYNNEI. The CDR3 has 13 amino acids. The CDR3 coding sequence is TGTGCCAGCTCGGGACAGCCGAACACTGAAGCTTTCTTT. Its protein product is CASSGQPNTEAFF.